The present T cell receptor beta chain was sequenced within a study of T-cell memory formation after mild COVID-19 (dated by TCRdb to the early 2020s). Turning to the overall study: TCR sequence clusters from the two donors were largely donor specific. In a couple of donors, T-cell clones that expanded and contracted after mild COVID-19 were tracked by sequencing TCRalpha and TCRbeta repertoires over time. The cohort comprised two young, previously healthy adult volunteers, one female and one male. What the research found in general, with its limitations: The study covered only a couple of mild cases, and larger cohorts including severe cases with pre-infection samples were considered necessary. Some responding clones were found in pre-infection memory, which suggests that pre-existing cross-reactive memory T cells took part in the SARS-CoV-2 response. Contracting CD4+ clones were found mainly in CM and EM memory subsets, while CD8+ clones were enriched in EMRA. Clones that contracted from day 15 to 85 showed balanced CD4/CD8 phenotypes, whereas a second wave of clones that expanded from day 15 to 37 leaned towards CD4+. SARS-CoV-2 specificity was not confirmed for the second-wave clones peaking on day 37.

Sequencing was carried out with an Illumina NovaSeq 6000. TCRalpha and TCRbeta cDNA libraries were constructed by 5'RACE with constant-segment primers, with sample barcodes and unique molecular identifiers being introduced. Trizol reagent was used to extract RNA from every sample. Library amplification was performed in two PCR steps, and a second sample barcode and Illumina TruSeq adapters were introduced in the second step. Sequencing of the libraries was done on an Illumina NovaSeq, producing 2 x 150 bp paired-end reads. The authors' analysis ran thus. The reads were demultiplexed and collapsed into UMI-guided consensus sequences using migec v1.2.7. With mixcr v2.1.11, UMI consensuses were aligned to TRA and TRB V and J templates and assembled into clonotypes. Expanded or contracted clonotypes were those called significant by both edgeR and NoisET, with noise models trained on biological replicates. For edgeR calls, a false discovery rate-adjusted p below 0.01 and a log2 fold-change threshold of 1 were applied. As an exploratory analysis of dynamics, max-normalized trajectories of the 1000 most abundant clonotypes were examined by PCA with hierarchical clustering. The CD4 or CD8 phenotype of responding clones was assigned using the separately sequenced CD4+ and CD8+ repertoires. The public reads were run again by TCRdb, first through fastp at Q25 and then through MiXCR, and only productive beta chains were kept. Each CDR3 protein appears once, grouped with its most common genes and DNA. For this entry, the V and J calls and clone size follow TCRdb and not the study's own pipeline. This sample comprises roughly 320,000 distinct CDR3 sequences, approximately 27% of them detected only once. The top ten clonotypes cover less than 15% of the sample.

With regard to this clonotype: Its specific antigen is unknown. There are no base qualities to consult, and no much larger clone falls within one base.

V is cut by 5 bases and J by 0 bases, and the space between the germline ends is 14 bases. As encoded in the germline V gene (reference sequence), CDR1 is LNHNV while CDR2 is YYDKDF. Measured from the cysteine to the phenylalanine, the CDR3 is 17 residues long. The sequence is cut down to CDR3 DNA, 51 bases in frame from base 1. PBMCs were isolated by Ficoll-Paque density gradient centrifugation. The source material was PBMCs or a T cell subset sorted from them (not recorded which). In this chain, TRBV15 is recombined with TRBJ1-6, with the D gene too uncertain to name. This clonotype was obtained from an adult woman who had mild COVID-19 (a few samples of this study predate the infection). The sample titles of this study are shuffled in the database, so cell type and time point are left out; the donor was told from shared clones. At the DNA level, the sequence is TGTGCCACCAGCGTTCGCCGACACGTCTCCTATAATTCACCCCTCCACTTT. Its protein reads: CATSVRRHVSYNSPLHF.